Following are 3 T cell receptor beta chains from one sample sequenced in a study of T cells in Graves' hyperthyroidism and ophthalmopathy. RNA transcripts were the template for amplifying TCR beta CDR3 regions. RT-PCR in the first round (using the HTBI primer set) targeted the TCR CDR3. TCRdb called the multiplex PCR reads again in MiXCR, with one record for every CDR3 protein. Of about 570,000 distinct CDR3 sequences in the sample, just over 45% were seen once. Sequenced input: peripheral blood or thyroid tissue (not recorded which). The receptor set was obtained from an adult woman with Graves' disease, either hyperthyroidism or ophthalmopathy (not recorded which).

In regard to this clonotype: Since the CDR3 does not end with the conserved phenylalanine or tryptophan, this likely comes from a read error. This chain joins TRBV20-1 and TRBJ1-2; D remains ambiguous. The V gene's germline CDR1 is DFQATT and CDR2 SNEGSKA (reference sequence). Trimming left V 1 base short and J 5 bases short, with 17 bases between. The CDR3 sequence is 15 residues long. The CDR3 here is CSARGAGSRGYGYTL. The CDR3 DNA reads as TGCAGTGCTAGAGGTGCGGGTTCAAGAGGGTATGGCTACACCCTC.

J is TRBJ2-7 and V is TRBV15; D is undetermined. V was shortened by 4 bases and J by 3 bases, with 4 bases between the two germline ends. The CDR3 is 11 amino acids. CDR1 and CDR2 from the germline V gene are LNHNV and YYDKDF (reference sequence). CDR3 protein: CATSNDYEQYF. CDR3 coding DNA: TGTGCCACCAGCAACGACTACGAGCAGTACTTC. The full variable domain, completed using reference TRBV15 and TRBJ2-7, is DAMVIQNPRYQVTQFGKPVTLSCSQTLNHNVMYWYQQKSSQAPKLLFHYYDKDFNNEADTPDNFQSRRPNTSFCFLDIRSPGLGDTAMYLCATSNDYEQYFGPGTRLTVT.

The chain carries TRBV9 and TRBJ1-1; unclear D gene. In germline, CDR1 is SGDLS, CDR2 YYNGEE. The CDR3 has 14 residues. The V end lost 0 bases, the J end lost 4 bases, and 10 bases lay between the germline ends. This CDR3 is CASSVGISATEAFF. DNA for the CDR3: TGTGCCAGCAGCGTAGGGATTTCGGCCACTGAAGCTTTCTTT. The variable domain in full, completed from reference TRBV9 and TRBJ1-1, reads DSGVTQTPKHLITATGQRVTLRCSPRSGDLSVYWYQQSLDQGLQFLIQYYNGEERAKGNILERFSAQQFPDLHSELNLSSLELGDSALYFCASSVGISATEAFFGQGTRLTVV.